This is a list of T cell receptor beta chains from one sample in a study of blood T cell repertoires in COVID-19. The data were produced by immunoSEQ multiplex PCR, yet TCRdb's version contains in-frame clones alone and is incomplete. The sample contains approximately 440,000 clones, around 89% of which appear only once. The source material was peripheral blood. Every receptor here comes from a woman in her forties or fifties with COVID-19, enrolled during active disease. CDR3s include the opening cysteine and the closing phenylalanine or tryptophan. A D gene is named only where the DNA matches it firmly. Size is stated for part of the rows, as once, few or many counts, or as a class when the clone is expanded.

CDR3aa: CASSFNSNQPQHF; CDR3nt: TGTGCCAGCAGCTTTAATAGCAATCAGCCCCAGCATTTT; abundance: NA; d_gene: NA; v_gene: TRBV7-9; j_gene: TRBJ1-5
CDR3aa: CASSLLQGGYGYTF; CDR3nt: TGCGCCAGCAGCTTATTACAGGGGGGCTATGGCTACACCTTC; abundance: NA; d_gene: TRBD1; v_gene: TRBV5-1; j_gene: TRBJ1-2
CDR3aa: CASSPGAYSNQPQHF; CDR3nt: TGTGCCAGCAGCCCAGGGGCGTATAGCAATCAGCCCCAGCATTTT; abundance: NA; d_gene: NA; v_gene: TRBV25-1; j_gene: TRBJ1-5
CDR3aa: CAARQHSSYNSPLHF; CDR3nt: TGTGCCGCCAGACAGCATAGCTCCTATAATTCACCCCTCCACTTT; abundance: NA; d_gene: NA; v_gene: TRBV28; j_gene: TRBJ1-6
CDR3aa: CASSQDSGGKDTQYF; CDR3nt: TGCGCCAGCAGCCAAGATTCGGGGGGCAAAGATACGCAGTATTTT; abundance: NA; d_gene: NA; v_gene: TRBV4-1; j_gene: TRBJ2-3
CDR3aa: CATSRDNGGNYGYTF; CDR3nt: TGTGCCACCAGCAGAGATAACGGAGGGAACTATGGCTACACCTTC; abundance: NA; d_gene: NA; v_gene: TRBV15; j_gene: TRBJ1-2
CDR3aa: CASSGQGGTEAFF; CDR3nt: TGTGCCAGCAGCGGACAGGGGGGAACTGAAGCTTTCTTT; abundance: NA; d_gene: TRBD1; v_gene: TRBV2; j_gene: TRBJ1-1
CDR3aa: CASSEGRAHTEAFF; CDR3nt: TGTGCCAGCAGTGAAGGGCGGGCACACACTGAAGCTTTCTTT; abundance: NA; d_gene: NA; v_gene: TRBV2; j_gene: TRBJ1-1
CDR3aa: CASSSGEGYTF; CDR3nt: TGTGCCAGCAGCTCAGGGGAGGGCTACACCTTC; abundance: few; d_gene: NA; v_gene: TRBV11-2; j_gene: TRBJ1-2
CDR3aa: CASSLAMAGGSPLHF; CDR3nt: TGTGCCAGCAGCTTAGCGATGGCAGGGGGTTCACCCCTCCACTTT; abundance: NA; d_gene: TRBD1; v_gene: TRBV11-2; j_gene: TRBJ1-6
CDR3aa: CASSTGGVNYGYTF; CDR3nt: TGTGCCAGCTCAACAGGGGGCGTCAACTATGGCTACACCTTC; abundance: NA; d_gene: TRBD1; v_gene: TRBV18; j_gene: TRBJ1-2
CDR3aa: CASSEWQGAGELFF; CDR3nt: TGTGCCAGCAGTGAATGGCAGGGGGCCGGGGAGCTGTTTTTT; abundance: NA; d_gene: TRBD1; v_gene: TRBV2; j_gene: TRBJ2-2
CDR3aa: CASGGEGTEAFF; CDR3nt: TGCGCCAGTGGGGGGGAAGGCACTGAAGCTTTCTTT; abundance: NA; d_gene: NA; v_gene: TRBV5-1; j_gene: TRBJ1-1
CDR3aa: CASSPLTGGNRGPSPLHF; CDR3nt: TGTGCCAGCAGCCCCTTGACGGGCGGGAACAGGGGGCCTTCACCCCTCCACTTT; abundance: NA; d_gene: TRBD1; v_gene: TRBV4-2; j_gene: TRBJ1-6
CDR3aa: CASSPPVSQGETQYF; CDR3nt: TGTGCCAGCTCACCACCGGTTTCGCAGGGGGAGACCCAGTACTTC; abundance: once; d_gene: NA; v_gene: TRBV18; j_gene: TRBJ2-5
CDR3aa: CASSLDLAGISYEQYF; CDR3nt: TGTGCCAGCAGCTTAGACTTAGCGGGGATCTCCTACGAGCAGTACTTC; abundance: NA; d_gene: TRBD2; v_gene: TRBV7-9; j_gene: TRBJ2-7
CDR3aa: CASSLGGYGYTF; CDR3nt: TGTGCCAGCAGCTTAGGAGGCTATGGCTACACCTTC; abundance: NA; d_gene: NA; v_gene: TRBV11-3; j_gene: TRBJ1-2
CDR3aa: CASRMAGTGRNGYTF; CDR3nt: TGTGCCAGCCGGATGGCCGGGACAGGGAGGAATGGCTACACCTTC; abundance: NA; d_gene: TRBD1; v_gene: TRBV2; j_gene: TRBJ1-2
CDR3aa: CASSTMLSSYNEQFF; CDR3nt: TGTGCCAGCTCAACGATGCTTAGCTCCTACAATGAGCAGTTCTTC; abundance: NA; d_gene: NA; v_gene: TRBV18; j_gene: TRBJ2-1
CDR3aa: CATQWDRGLIGELFF; CDR3nt: TGTGCCACCCAATGGGACAGGGGGCTAATCGGGGAGCTGTTTTTT; abundance: NA; d_gene: TRBD1; v_gene: TRBV6-5; j_gene: TRBJ2-2
CDR3aa: CASSIVRGDSYEQYF; CDR3nt: TGTGCCAGTAGTATAGTTCGGGGGGACTCCTACGAGCAGTACTTC; abundance: NA; d_gene: TRBD2; v_gene: TRBV19; j_gene: TRBJ2-7
CDR3aa: CASSQVGGWDTQYF; CDR3nt: TGTGCCAGCAGCCAAGTGGGGGGGTGGGATACGCAGTATTTT; abundance: NA; d_gene: TRBD2; v_gene: TRBV3-1/TRBV3-2; j_gene: TRBJ2-3
CDR3aa: CSGEGLLDNEQFF; CDR3nt: TGCAGCGGGGAGGGGCTCCTGGACAATGAGCAGTTCTTC; abundance: NA; d_gene: TRBD2; v_gene: TRBV29-1; j_gene: TRBJ2-1
CDR3aa: CASSLMVGASGGGREQYF; CDR3nt: TGTGCCAGCAGCTTGATGGTAGGGGCCTCCGGCGGGGGGCGGGAGCAGTACTTC; abundance: NA; d_gene: TRBD2; v_gene: TRBV5-4; j_gene: TRBJ2-7
CDR3aa: CASSLEGGSHEKLFF; CDR3nt: TGTGCCAGCAGCTTGGAAGGGGGTTCGCATGAAAAACTGTTTTTT; abundance: NA; d_gene: NA; v_gene: TRBV5-5; j_gene: TRBJ1-4
CDR3aa: CASSYGAEREQFF; CDR3nt: TGTGCCAGCAGCTACGGGGCCGAACGGGAGCAGTTCTTC; abundance: NA; d_gene: NA; v_gene: TRBV6-5; j_gene: TRBJ2-1
CDR3aa: CASSLAGITEAFF; CDR3nt: TGCGCCAGCAGCTTGGCAGGAATCACTGAAGCTTTCTTT; abundance: NA; d_gene: NA; v_gene: TRBV5-1; j_gene: TRBJ1-1
CDR3aa: CAIQVGRNTEAFF; CDR3nt: TGTGCCATTCAAGTGGGGAGGAACACTGAAGCTTTCTTT; abundance: NA; d_gene: NA; v_gene: TRBV6-5; j_gene: TRBJ1-1
CDR3aa: CASSLRSRSFSSYNEQFF; CDR3nt: TGTGCCAGCAGCTTAAGATCCCGGAGCTTTAGCTCCTACAATGAGCAGTTCTTC; abundance: NA; d_gene: NA; v_gene: TRBV7-8; j_gene: TRBJ2-1
CDR3aa: CASKPGGGRANTGELFF; CDR3nt: TGTGCCAGTAAACCCGGGGGGGGCAGAGCGAACACCGGGGAGCTGTTTTTT; abundance: NA; d_gene: TRBD2; v_gene: TRBV19; j_gene: TRBJ2-2